Sequencing of this T cell receptor (beta chain) was carried out in a study of post-analysis software for immune sequencing data (dated by TCRdb to between 2014 and 2016). For the wider study: Recorded disease courses included relapsing-remitting, secondary progressive and progressive-relapsing multiple sclerosis, with some patients lacking subtype annotation. A subset of samples was prepared in parallel using single-end sample barcoding, then pooled and co-amplified after Illumina adapter ligation. Patient repertoires were compared against roughly 11 previously published healthy control repertoires from donors aged about 6 to 26 years. On the study overall, not on this receptor specifically: The control group was slightly older than the multiple sclerosis patient group. Multiple sclerosis patients had significantly lower normalized Chao1 diversity than controls, a result that suggests substantial peripheral T-cell clonal expansion. Strong co-clustering of samples prepared in the same batch was shown by direct clustering with F measure, prompting a batch-effect correction. Significantly higher frequencies in patients than in controls were found for a handful of TRBV segments, including TRBV5-6, TRBV5-1 and TRBV20-1.

Turning to this clonotype: Its antigen target is currently unknown. Base qualities are not provided; no much larger clone lies one nucleotide away.

Ends trimmed: V by 5 bases, J by 5 bases; bases unmatched to a gene: 7. The CDR3 holds 14 amino acids from the cysteine to the phenylalanine. Only the CDR3 DNA is retained, 42 bases long and in frame from the first base. CDR1 and CDR2 are drawn from the germline V gene: SGHRS, YFSETQ. To demonstrate the VDJtools post-analysis software, the study profiled TCR beta repertoires from the peripheral blood of about a dozen young patients with multiple sclerosis. The multiple sclerosis patients were children and adolescents ranging in age from roughly 6 to 16 years. Library preparation used PCR. The reads were generated on an Illumina HiSeq 2500. To reduce PCR and sequencing biases, unique molecular identifiers were built into the TCR beta cDNA libraries. Some 500,000 cDNA molecules were obtained for every 1 to 10 million input T cells, so each molecule roughly corresponded to one T cell. The patient libraries were prepared and sequenced using the same protocol as the earlier healthy control dataset. Within a given batch, samples were prepared together, multiplexed and sequenced on the same HiSeq lane. Per the source publication's procedure: MIGEC was used to process the raw barcoded reads, and molecular identifier groups with only a single read were discarded before consensus assembly and CDR3 extraction. Clonotype tables were post-analysed with VDJtools, and diversity was normalized by down-sampling all datasets to the smallest sample size. To correct batch-related cross-sample contamination, repertoire overlap clustering matched CDR3 amino acid sequences but not nucleotide sequences. TCRdb redid the processing of the public reads, applying fastp at Q25 and MiXCR, and retained in-frame beta chains. Under each unique CDR3 protein, matching rows form one entry showing the most common genes and DNA. TCRdb's processing, not the study's, gives the V and J calls here. The sample data list roughly 400,000 distinct CDR3 sequences, and 30% to 40% of these were observed just once. The ten largest clones take up less than 8% of the sample.

This TCR derives from a girl between 2 and 10 years old with multiple sclerosis. The rearranged segments are TRBV5-1 and TRBJ2-1, with 7 junctional bases fitting TRBD2. Material: blood. CDR3 region: CASSGGTNHNEQFF. The DNA sequence is as follows: TGCGCCAGCAGTGGAGGGACTAATCACAATGAGCAGTTCTTC.